This TCR beta chain was observed in a study of cytomegalovirus exposure and HLA in healthy donors. 60 Vbeta and 13 Jbeta primers were used in PCR. Repertoires were generated with immunoSEQ multiplex PCR, while TCRdb's copy carries only in-frame clones and drops some. The sample carries 130,000 or so clones, roughly 82% recorded once. On this clone: The antigen is undetermined.

Study-level results: Later analysis found that TCR beta chains associated with HLA were more clonally expanded than other, equally common chains. Whilst most TCR sequences proved rare, a subset of public TCRs occurred across many donors. CMV antigen specificity of a few CMV-associated chains was confirmed in vitro. Donors were assumed by presence/absence analyses to have roughly uniform sequencing depth.

The sample comprised PBMCs. The TCR was taken from a woman aged 18 to 35 in good health and CMV-seronegative.

The CDR3 is CASSQDFSRGTEAFF. The CDR3, as DNA: TGCGCCAGCAGCCAAGATTTTAGTAGGGGCACTGAAGCTTTCTTT. The gene calls are TRBV4-1 and TRBJ1-1; a weak D match, TRBD1 (5 bases). Germline CDR1 MGHRA, CDR2 YSYEKL. CDR3 length: 15 amino acids. Trimming took off 0 bases at V and 4 bases at J, with 12 bases between the two ends.